This T cell receptor beta chain was sequenced during a study of T-cell memory formation after mild COVID-19. Whole-study results and caveats: The authors left the SARS-CoV-2 specificity of second-wave clones peaking on day 37 unconfirmed. Mostly located in CM and EM were contracting CD4+ clones, with contracting CD8+ clones located in EMRA. CD4/CD8 balance characterized clones contracting day 15 to 85, and CD4+ skew characterized later expanders.

One entry per CDR3 protein, called by TCRdb with MiXCR from the 5' RACE reads. The sample has about 350,000 distinct CDR3 sequences; around 27% are singletons. A note on this clonotype: Its antigen is unknown.

The CDR3 runs 14 residues. The V gene's germline CDR1 is SGHRS and CDR2 YFSETQ. Trimming removed 2 bases from V and 6 bases from J, with 14 bases in between. The sequence came from an adult woman who had mild COVID-19 (a few samples of this study predate the infection). Cell type and time point are not known. This chain connects TRBV5-1 to TRBJ2-5, with D possibly matching TRBD2 (5 bases). Specimen: PBMCs or a T cell subset sorted from them (not recorded which). CDR3 region: CASSFSSGIQTQYF. CDR3 DNA: TGCGCCAGCAGCTTTTCCTCCGGGATCCAGACCCAGTACTTC.